This TCR beta chain originates from a study of blood T cells in healthy people across ages. This CDR3 has 15 amino acids. CDR1 SGHRS and CDR2 YFSETQ come from the germline V gene. Deletions cut 4 bases from V and 0 bases from J, with 13 bases between. A second PCR of roughly 7 to 11 cycles used a sample-barcoded 5' primer and a J-beta primer mix. Each of the samples gave a minimum of 3 million paired-end reads that contained CDR3. TCRdb analysed the 5' RACE reads with MiXCR anew, one entry per CDR3 protein. The table lists roughly 1,000,000 distinct CDR3 sequences, 20% to 25% of them singletons. Isolation recovered at least 6.5 million PBMCs from every sample. This clonotype was seen at least ten times. These data are also associated with another study on T cells of mothers and their children. That publication notes: Reads obtained per mother exceeded 8.5 million TCR beta CDR3 reads, with 2.5 million to 3.5 million obtained per child.

The chain joins TRBV5-1 to TRBJ2-5; no clear D gene. The sequenced sample was blood. The TCR comes from a girl aged 2 to 10 in good health. The CDR3 here is CASSRSETYQETQYF. As DNA, the CDR3 is TGCGCCAGCAGCCGGTCGGAGACGTACCAAGAGACCCAGTACTTC. Complete variable domain (other parts from reference TRBV5-1 and TRBJ2-5): KAGVTQTPRYLIKTRGQQVTLSCSPISGHRSVSWYQQTPGQGLQFLFEYFSETQRNKGNFPGRFSGRQFSNSRSEMNVSTLELGDSALYLCASSRSETYQETQYFGPGTRLLVL.